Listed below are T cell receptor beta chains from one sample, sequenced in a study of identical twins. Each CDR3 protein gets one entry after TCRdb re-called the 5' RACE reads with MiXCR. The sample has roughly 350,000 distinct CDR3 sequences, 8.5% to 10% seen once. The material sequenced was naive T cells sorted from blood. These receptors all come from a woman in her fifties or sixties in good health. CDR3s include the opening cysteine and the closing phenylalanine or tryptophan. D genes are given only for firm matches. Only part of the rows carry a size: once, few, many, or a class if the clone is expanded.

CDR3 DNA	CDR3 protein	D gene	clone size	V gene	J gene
TGCAGCGTTGAACCCGTATACAATGAGCAGTTCTTC	CSVEPVYNEQFF	NA	many	TRBV29-1	TRBJ2-1
TGTGCCAGCAGTTTTGTGGTAGCTGGACTTAGTGAGCAGTTCTTC	CASSFVVAGLSEQFF	NA	NA	TRBV27	TRBJ2-1
TGTGCCAGCAGTGTAGCGGGGGCGCAGTTAGGTAAGCCCCAGCATTTT	CASSVAGAQLGKPQHF	NA	few	TRBV2	TRBJ1-5
TGCGCCAGCAGCTCGGGGGGCGGCTACTCCTACGAGCAGTACTTC	CASSSGGGYSYEQYF	NA	few	TRBV5-1	TRBJ2-7
TGTGCCAGCAGCCAATACAGGGTTACGGGGCAGTACTTC	CASSQYRVTGQYF	NA	NA	TRBV3-1	TRBJ2-7
TGCGCCAGCAGTATGTCAGGGCGGTTGGAGACCCAGTACTTC	CASSMSGRLETQYF	NA	NA	TRBV5-1	TRBJ2-5
TGTGCCATCAGTGAGTCTGTGGCGGGGTCGGGCTACAATGAGCAGTTCTTC	CAISESVAGSGYNEQFF	NA	few	TRBV10-3	TRBJ2-1
TGTGCCAGCAGTTTTGAGGAAGGGACCACTGAAGCTTTCTTT	CASSFEEGTTEAFF	NA	few	TRBV27	TRBJ1-1
TGTGCCAGCAGTTACTCAAGGACGTTGGGGTTCGAAAGGGATACGCAGTATTTT	CASSYSRTLGFERDTQYF	NA	NA	TRBV6-2/TRBV6-3	TRBJ2-3
TGTGCCACCAGTGACCCCGGACAGGCAACCGGGGAGCTGTTTTTT	CATSDPGQATGELFF	TRBD1	few	TRBV24-1	TRBJ2-2
TGTGCCATCAGTACTGAGCACTCTGGAAACACCATATATTTT	CAISTEHSGNTIYF	NA	NA	TRBV10-3	TRBJ1-3
TGTGCCAGCAGCCCGCACAGGGGCCTCCAAGAGACCCAGTACTTC	CASSPHRGLQETQYF	TRBD1	NA	TRBV11-2	TRBJ2-5
TGTGCCAGCAAAAGGGGGGGAGCTCCCCCAGATACGCAGTATTTT	CASKRGGAPPDTQYF	NA	NA	TRBV27	TRBJ2-3
TGTGCCAGCAGTTACACCTTCCCAACCTATGGCTACACCTTC	CASSYTFPTYGYTF	NA	few	TRBV6-2/TRBV6-3	TRBJ1-2
TGTGCCAGCAGCTGGACAGAACAAGAGACCCAGTACTTC	CASSWTEQETQYF	NA	few	TRBV7-9	TRBJ2-5
TGTGCCAGCAGTGGCGTTGAGCAGTTCTTC	CASSGVEQFF	NA	many	TRBV12-3/TRBV12-4	TRBJ2-1